This T cell receptor (beta chain) is from a study of blood T cell repertoires in COVID-19. The CDR3 runs 12 residues. Germline V gives CDR1 MNHEY, CDR2 SVGAGI. The J segment lost 7 bases and the V segment lost 11 bases, leaving 9 bases of the junction unmatched. Only one count was recorded for this clone. Source study methods: For nucleated cells, counts were estimated from reference gene primer amplification. This table comes from immunoSEQ multiplex PCR, and its TCRdb copy is limited to in-frame clones, with some not included. The DNA was the basis for D and trimming; V, J and clone size are from that table. Of about 140,000 clones listed, approximately 80% were seen once; the top ten hold roughly 11%.

The TCR originated in a man in his sixties who had recovered from COVID-19. The chain recombines TRBV6-5 with TRBJ1-2; the match to TRBD1 covers 8 bases. The sequenced sample consisted of peripheral blood. The CDR3: CASKPGGIGYTF. The CDR3 bases are TGTGCCTCCAAGCCAGGGGGCATTGGCTACACCTTC.